The T cell receptor beta chain under discussion was sequenced for a study of blood T cell repertoires in COVID-19. Study-level background: T cells, B-cell-depleted T cells, or PBMCs supplied cDNA or gDNA.

The CDR3 extends over 15 amino acids. From germline, CDR1 is SGHTS and CDR2 YDEGEE. After removal of 4 bases from V and 3 bases from J, the junction contained 9 bases not matched to a gene. Sequencing was performed with immunoSEQ multiplex PCR; in TCRdb, only in-frame clones are kept and a portion is missing. Of 200,000 or so clones detected, around 82% appear once; the ten largest clones hold around 7%. The age range of participants was 18 to 89 years, with residence in about two dozen US areas. Membership in each cohort depended on participant-reported clinical history. This clone was counted once. This sequence was found in a man aged 35-49 years who had recovered from COVID-19. The V and J genes are TRBV5-8 and TRBJ2-7, with TRBD2 matching 8 bases. The material sequenced was PBMCs or T cells enriched from blood (not recorded which). The CDR3 DNA is TGTGCCAGCAGCCTCCGACCGGGGGGGGTCTACGAGCAGTACTTC. This sequence encodes CASSLRPGGVYEQYF. Together with reference TRBV5-8 and TRBJ2-7, the CDR3 gives the full variable domain: EAGVTQSPTHLIKTRGQQATLRCSPISGHTSVYWYQQALGLGLQFLLWYDEGEERNRGNFPPRFSGRQFPNYSSELNVNALELEDSALYLCASSLRPGGVYEQYFGPGTRLTVT.